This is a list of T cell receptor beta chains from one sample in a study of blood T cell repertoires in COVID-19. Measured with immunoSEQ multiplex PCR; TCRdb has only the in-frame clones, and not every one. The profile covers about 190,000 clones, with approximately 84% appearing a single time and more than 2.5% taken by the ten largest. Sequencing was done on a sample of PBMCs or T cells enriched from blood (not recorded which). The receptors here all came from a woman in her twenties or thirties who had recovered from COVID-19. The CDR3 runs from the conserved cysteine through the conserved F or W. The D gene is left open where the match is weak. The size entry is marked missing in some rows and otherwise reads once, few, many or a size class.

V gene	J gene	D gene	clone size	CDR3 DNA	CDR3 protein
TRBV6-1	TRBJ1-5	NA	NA	TGTGCCAGCAGTGAACAGGGTAATTATCAGCCCCAGCATTTT	CASSEQGNYQPQHF
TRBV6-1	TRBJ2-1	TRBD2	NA	TGTGCCAGCAGGGAAGAACTAGCGGGGGGGTTCAATGAGCAGTTCTTC	CASREELAGGFNEQFF
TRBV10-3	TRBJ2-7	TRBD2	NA	TGTGCCATCAGTGAGCTAAGCGGGAGCTACGAGCAGTACTTC	CAISELSGSYEQYF
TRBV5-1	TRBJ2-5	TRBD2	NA	TGCGCCAGCAGCTTACCACTAGCGCAAGAGACCCAGTACTTC	CASSLPLAQETQYF
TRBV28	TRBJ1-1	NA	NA	TGTGCCAGCAGTTTAATGGGGGCGCCAAACACTGAAGCTTTCTTT	CASSLMGAPNTEAFF
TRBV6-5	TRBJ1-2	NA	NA	TGTGCCAGCAGTTTTGGGCCCCCTAACTATGGCTACACCTTC	CASSFGPPNYGYTF
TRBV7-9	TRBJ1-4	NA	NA	TGTGCCAGCAGCTTAAATATGGGCCTCTTCGGTGAAAAACTGTTTTTT	CASSLNMGLFGEKLFF
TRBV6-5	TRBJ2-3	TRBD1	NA	TGTGCCAGCAGGAAGACAGGGCTAGATACGCAGTATTTT	CASRKTGLDTQYF
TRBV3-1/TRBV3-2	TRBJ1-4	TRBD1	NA	TGTGCCAGCAGCCCCACCGGACAGGGGGCTACTAGGGAAAAACTGTTTTTT	CASSPTGQGATREKLFF
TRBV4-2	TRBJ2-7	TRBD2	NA	TGTGCCAGCAGCGTCACCGGGACTAGGAGCCACGAGCAGTACTTC	CASSVTGTRSHEQYF
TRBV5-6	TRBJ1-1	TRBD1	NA	TGTGCCAGCGGGATGATTGGACGGGACAGTGAAGCTTTCTTT	CASGMIGRDSEAFF
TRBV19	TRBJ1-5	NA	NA	TGTGCCAGTAGTATAAGCTCCGAGGCGGGCCAGCCCCAGCATTTT	CASSISSEAGQPQHF
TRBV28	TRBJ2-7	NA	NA	TGTGCCAGCAGTTTATTTAGGGGCTTCACCTACGAGCAGTACTTC	CASSLFRGFTYEQYF
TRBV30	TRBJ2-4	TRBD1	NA	TGTGCCTGGAAGGGGACAGGAGCCATTCAGTACTTC	CAWKGTGAIQYF
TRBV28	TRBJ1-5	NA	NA	TGTGCCAGCAGAGTTACACCAAGCAATCAGCCCCAGCATTTT	CASRVTPSNQPQHF
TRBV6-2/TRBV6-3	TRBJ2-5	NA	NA	TGTGCCAGCAGTTACTTGGGGCTGGAGACCCAGTACTTC	CASSYLGLETQYF
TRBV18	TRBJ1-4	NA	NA	TGTGCCAGCTCACCACCGATTTTCCCAGGGTATCAAGATGCAACTAATGAAAAACTGTTTTTT	CASSPPIFPGYQDATNEKLFF
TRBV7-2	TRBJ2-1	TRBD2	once	TGTGCCAGCAGCTTAGGACTAGCGGGCGGGCCCTACAATGAGCAGTTCTTC	CASSLGLAGGPYNEQFF
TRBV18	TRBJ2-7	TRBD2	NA	TGTGCCAGCTCACCCCAGGGACTAGTTTCCTACGAGCAGTACTTC	CASSPQGLVSYEQYF
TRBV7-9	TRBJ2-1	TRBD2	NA	TGTGCCAGCAGCCTCCGGGGGACTACTTGGAATGAGCAGTTCTTC	CASSLRGTTWNEQFF
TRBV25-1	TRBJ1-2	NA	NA	TGTGCCAGCAGAGGTTTTAAGGAACAGAACTATGGCTACACCTTC	CASRGFKEQNYGYTF
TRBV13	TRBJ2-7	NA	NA	TGTGCCAGCAGCTTAACCCCGAGGAGCGAGCAGTACTTC	CASSLTPRSEQYF
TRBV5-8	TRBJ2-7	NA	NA	TGTGCCAGCGGGAGGAGTAGGGTCTACGAGCAGTACTTC	CASGRSRVYEQYF
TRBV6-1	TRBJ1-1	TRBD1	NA	TGTGCCAGCAGTGAAGACAGGGGGCTTGGGGACACTGAAGCTTTCTTT	CASSEDRGLGDTEAFF
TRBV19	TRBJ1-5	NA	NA	TGTGCCAGTAGAATAGCGGGAGCGGGGCAGCCCCAGCATTTT	CASRIAGAGQPQHF
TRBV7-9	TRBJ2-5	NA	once	TGTGCCAGCAGCCAGCAGGGGTGGGAAGAGACCCAGTACTTC	CASSQQGWEETQYF
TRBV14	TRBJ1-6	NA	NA	TGTGCCAGCAGCCAAGATGTCGTTTCACCCCTCCACTTT	CASSQDVVSPLHF
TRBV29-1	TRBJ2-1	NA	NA	TGCAGCGTTGAAGATGTGGGCAGGCCGGCTGCTGAGCAGTTCTTC	CSVEDVGRPAAEQFF
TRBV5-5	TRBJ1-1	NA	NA	TGTGCCAGCAGCTTGGGGGACTTGAACACTGAAGCTTTCTTT	CASSLGDLNTEAFF
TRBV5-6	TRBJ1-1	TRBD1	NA	TGTGCCAGCAGCCAGGGGGCTGAAGCTTTCTTT	CASSQGAEAFF
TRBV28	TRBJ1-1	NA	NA	TGTGCCAGCAGTTCCCCGCGGGGGGCCATGAACACTGAAGCTTTCTTT	CASSSPRGAMNTEAFF
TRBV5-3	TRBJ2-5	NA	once	TGTGCCAGAGACCTAGGGGCCCGAGGCTATCGTCAAGAGACCCAGTACTTC	CARDLGARGYRQETQYF
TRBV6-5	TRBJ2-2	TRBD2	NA	TGTGCCAGTCGCTTTGGGGGGGATACCGGGGAGCTGTTTTTT	CASRFGGDTGELFF
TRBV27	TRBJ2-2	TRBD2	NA	TGTGCCAGTCATAAAGGACTAGCGGGAATCGGGGAGCTGTTTTTT	CASHKGLAGIGELFF
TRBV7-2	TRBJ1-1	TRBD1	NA	TGTGCCAGCAGCTTAAGGTCAGGGGGCACTGAAGCTTTCTTT	CASSLRSGGTEAFF
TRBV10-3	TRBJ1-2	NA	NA	TGTGCCATCAGTGAGTCGAGTGGAGGGCAGGGCCCAAACTATGGCTACACCTTC	CAISESSGGQGPNYGYTF
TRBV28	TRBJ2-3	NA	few	TGTGCCAGCAGTTTATCCGGGAGCCTCACAGATACGCAGTATTTT	CASSLSGSLTDTQYF
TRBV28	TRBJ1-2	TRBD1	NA	TGTGCCAGCAGCACGCCGGACAGGGGCTATGGCTACACCTTC	CASSTPDRGYGYTF
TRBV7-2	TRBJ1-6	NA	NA	TGTGCCAGCAGCCAGCCCCGGGGGTTACCCTATAATTCACCCCTCCACTTT	CASSQPRGLPYNSPLHF
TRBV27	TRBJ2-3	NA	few	TGTGCCAGCAGTCTAGCCCCAGATACGCAGTATTTT	CASSLAPDTQYF
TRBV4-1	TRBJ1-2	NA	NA	TGCGCCAGCAGCCAAGAAGCAGGGCCAATTAACTATGGCTACACCTTC	CASSQEAGPINYGYTF
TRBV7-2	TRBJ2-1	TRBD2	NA	TGTGCCAGCAAAGTGACTAGCGGGGTCGTAGAGCAGTTCTTC	CASKVTSGVVEQFF
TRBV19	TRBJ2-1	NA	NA	TGTGCCAGTAGCCTTAACGGGAGAGAATACAATGAGCAGTTCTTC	CASSLNGREYNEQFF
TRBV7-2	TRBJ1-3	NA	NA	TGTGCCAGCAGCCCTTTCGGAGGGCGCTCTGGAAACACCATATATTTT	CASSPFGGRSGNTIYF
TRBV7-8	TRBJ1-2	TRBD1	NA	TGTGCCAGCAGCTTAGGGGCAGGGGGTGGCTATGGCTACACCTTC	CASSLGAGGGYGYTF
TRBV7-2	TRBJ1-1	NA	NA	TGTGCCAGCAGCTTTAACAGACCCGAGGCTTTCTTT	CASSFNRPEAFF
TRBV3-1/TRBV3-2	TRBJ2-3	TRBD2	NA	TGTGCCAGCAGCCAAGAAGGGACTAGCGGGAGCCCAGATACGCAGTATTTT	CASSQEGTSGSPDTQYF
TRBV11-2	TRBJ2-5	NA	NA	TGTGCCAGCAGCTTGGGGGGGACAGGAAGGGTTAGGCAAGAGACCCAGTACTTC	CASSLGGTGRVRQETQYF
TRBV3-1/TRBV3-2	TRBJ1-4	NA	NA	TGTGCCAGCAGCCGACAGTATGAAAAACTGTTTTTT	CASSRQYEKLFF